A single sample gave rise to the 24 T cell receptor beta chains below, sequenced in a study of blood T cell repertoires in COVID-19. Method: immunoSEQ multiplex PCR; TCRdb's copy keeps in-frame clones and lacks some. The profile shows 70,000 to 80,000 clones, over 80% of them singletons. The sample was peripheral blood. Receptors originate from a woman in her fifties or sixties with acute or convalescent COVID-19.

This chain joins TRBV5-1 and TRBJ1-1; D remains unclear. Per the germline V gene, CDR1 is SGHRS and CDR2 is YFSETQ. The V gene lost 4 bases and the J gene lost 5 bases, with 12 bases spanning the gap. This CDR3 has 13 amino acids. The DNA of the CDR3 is TGCGCCAGCAGCCCCCAAGCGGGGACTGAAGCTTTCTTT. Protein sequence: CASSPQAGTEAFF.

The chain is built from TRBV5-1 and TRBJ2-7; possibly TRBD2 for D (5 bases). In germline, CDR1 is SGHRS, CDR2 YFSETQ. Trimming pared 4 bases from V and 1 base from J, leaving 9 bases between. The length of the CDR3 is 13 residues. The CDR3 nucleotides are TGCGCCAGCAGCGACCCGGGATCCTACGAGCAGTACTTC. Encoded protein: CASSDPGSYEQYF. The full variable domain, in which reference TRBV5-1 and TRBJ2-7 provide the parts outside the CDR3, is KAGVTQTPRYLIKTRGQQVTLSCSPISGHRSVSWYQQTPGQGLQFLFEYFSETQRNKGNFPGRFSGRQFSNSRSEMNVSTLELGDSALYLCASSDPGSYEQYFGPGTRLTVT.

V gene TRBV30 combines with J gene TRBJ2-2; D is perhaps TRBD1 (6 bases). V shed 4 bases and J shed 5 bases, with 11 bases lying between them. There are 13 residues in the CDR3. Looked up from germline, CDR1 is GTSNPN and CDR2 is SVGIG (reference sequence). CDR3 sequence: CAWTLRGTGELFF. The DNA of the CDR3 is TGTGCCTGGACCCTGAGGGGGACCGGGGAGCTGTTTTTT.

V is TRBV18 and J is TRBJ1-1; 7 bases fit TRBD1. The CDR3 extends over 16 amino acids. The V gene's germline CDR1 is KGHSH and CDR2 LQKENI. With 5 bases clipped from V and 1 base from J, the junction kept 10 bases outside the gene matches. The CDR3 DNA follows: TGTGCCAGCTCAACCAGGGACAGATTGGCGAACACTGAAGCTTTCTTT. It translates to CASSTRDRLANTEAFF.

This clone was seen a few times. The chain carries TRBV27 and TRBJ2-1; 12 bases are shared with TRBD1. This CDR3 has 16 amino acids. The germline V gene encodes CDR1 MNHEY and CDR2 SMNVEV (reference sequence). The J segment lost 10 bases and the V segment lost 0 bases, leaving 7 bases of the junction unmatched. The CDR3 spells CASSLSRGQGAGEQFF. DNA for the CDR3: TGTGCCAGCAGTTTATCTCGGGGACAGGGGGCAGGGGAGCAGTTCTTC.

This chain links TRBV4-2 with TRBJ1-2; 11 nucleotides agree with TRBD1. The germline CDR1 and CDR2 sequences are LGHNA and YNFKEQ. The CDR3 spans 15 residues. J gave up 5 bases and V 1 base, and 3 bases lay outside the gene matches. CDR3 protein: CASSQGGTGGYGYTF. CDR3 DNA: TGTGCCAGCAGCCAAGGAGGGACAGGGGGTTATGGCTACACCTTC.

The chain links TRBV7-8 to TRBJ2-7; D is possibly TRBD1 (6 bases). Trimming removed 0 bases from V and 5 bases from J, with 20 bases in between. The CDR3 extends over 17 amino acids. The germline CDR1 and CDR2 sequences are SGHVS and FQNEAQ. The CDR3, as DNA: TGTGCCAGCAGCTTAGCGTACGGGACACATGTGTTCGACGAGCAGTACTTC. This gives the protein CASSLAYGTHVFDEQYF. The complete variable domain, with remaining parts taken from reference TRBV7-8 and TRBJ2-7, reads GAGVSQSPRYKVAKRGQDVALRCDPISGHVSLFWYQQALGQGPEFLTYFQNEAQLDKSGLPSDRFFAERPEGSVSTLKIQRTQQEDSAVYLCASSLAYGTHVFDEQYFGPGTRLTVT.

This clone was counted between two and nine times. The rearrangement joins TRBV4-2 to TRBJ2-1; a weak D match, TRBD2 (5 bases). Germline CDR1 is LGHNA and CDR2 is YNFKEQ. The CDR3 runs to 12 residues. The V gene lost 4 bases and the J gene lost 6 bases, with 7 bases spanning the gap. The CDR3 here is CASSPTSNEQFF. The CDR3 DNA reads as TGTGCCAGCAGCCCCACTAGCAATGAGCAGTTCTTC.

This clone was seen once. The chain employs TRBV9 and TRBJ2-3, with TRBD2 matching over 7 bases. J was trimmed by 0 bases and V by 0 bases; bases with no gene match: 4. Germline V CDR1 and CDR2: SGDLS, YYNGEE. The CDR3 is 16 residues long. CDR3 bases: TGTGCCAGCAGCGTAGGACCGGGACTAAGCACAGATACGCAGTATTTT. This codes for CASSVGPGLSTDTQYF.

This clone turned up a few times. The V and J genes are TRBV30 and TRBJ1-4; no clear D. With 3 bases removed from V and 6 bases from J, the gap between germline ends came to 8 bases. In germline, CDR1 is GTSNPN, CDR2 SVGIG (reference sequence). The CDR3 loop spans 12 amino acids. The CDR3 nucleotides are TGTGCCTGGAGCTGGAGCGATGAAAAACTGTTTTTT. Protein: CAWSWSDEKLFF.

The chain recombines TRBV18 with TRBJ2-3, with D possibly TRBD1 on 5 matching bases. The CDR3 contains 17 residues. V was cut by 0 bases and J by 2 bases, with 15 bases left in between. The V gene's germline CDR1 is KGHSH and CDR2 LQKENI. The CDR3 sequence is CASSPPTSGLFTDTQYF. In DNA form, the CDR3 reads TGTGCCAGCTCACCACCCACTTCAGGGCTGTTCACAGATACGCAGTATTTT.

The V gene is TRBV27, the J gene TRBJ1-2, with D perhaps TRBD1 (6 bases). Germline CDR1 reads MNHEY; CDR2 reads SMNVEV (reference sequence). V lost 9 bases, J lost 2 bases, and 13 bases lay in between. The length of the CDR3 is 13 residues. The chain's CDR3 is CASGGSRNYGYTF. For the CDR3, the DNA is TGTGCCAGTGGGGGCAGCCGAAACTATGGCTACACCTTC.

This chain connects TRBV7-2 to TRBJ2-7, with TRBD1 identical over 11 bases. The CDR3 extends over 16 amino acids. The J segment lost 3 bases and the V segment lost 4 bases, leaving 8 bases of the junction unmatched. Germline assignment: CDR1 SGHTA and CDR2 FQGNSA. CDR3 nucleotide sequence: TGTGCCAGCAGCTCTACTACCGGGACAGGGGGCTACGAGCAGTACTTC. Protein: CASSSTTGTGGYEQYF. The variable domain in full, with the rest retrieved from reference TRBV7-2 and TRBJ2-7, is GAGVSQSPSNKVTEKGKDVELRCDPISGHTALYWYRQSLGQGLEFLIYFQGNSAPDKSGLPSDRFSAERTGGSVSTLTIQRTQQEDSAVYLCASSSTTGTGGYEQYFGPGTRLTVT.

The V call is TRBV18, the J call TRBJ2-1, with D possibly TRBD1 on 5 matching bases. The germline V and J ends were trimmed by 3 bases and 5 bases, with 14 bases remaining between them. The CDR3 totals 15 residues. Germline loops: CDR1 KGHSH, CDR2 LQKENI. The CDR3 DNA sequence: TGTGCCAGCTCACCGGTCAGGGCCAGGGACAATGAGCAGTTCTTC. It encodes CASSPVRARDNEQFF.

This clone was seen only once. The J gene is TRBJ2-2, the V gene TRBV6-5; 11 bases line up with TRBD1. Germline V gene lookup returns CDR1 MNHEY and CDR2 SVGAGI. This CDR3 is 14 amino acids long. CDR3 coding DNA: TGTGCTACAGCTCCCGGGACAGGGGGCGGGGAGCTGTTTTTT. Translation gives CATAPGTGGGELFF.

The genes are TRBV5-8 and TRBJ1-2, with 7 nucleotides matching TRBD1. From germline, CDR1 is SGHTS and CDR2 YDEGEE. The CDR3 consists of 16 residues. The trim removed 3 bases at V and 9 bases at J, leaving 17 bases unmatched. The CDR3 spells CASSWGQRPAQVRYTF. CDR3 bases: TGTGCCAGCAGCTGGGGACAGAGGCCAGCCCAAGTGCGCTACACCTTC.

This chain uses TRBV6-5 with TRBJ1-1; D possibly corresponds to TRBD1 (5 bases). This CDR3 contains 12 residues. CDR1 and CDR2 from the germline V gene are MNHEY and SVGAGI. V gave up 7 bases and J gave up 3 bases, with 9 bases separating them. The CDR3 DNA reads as TGTGCCAGCACGGGGGTGGACACTGAAGCTTTCTTT. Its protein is CASTGVDTEAFF.

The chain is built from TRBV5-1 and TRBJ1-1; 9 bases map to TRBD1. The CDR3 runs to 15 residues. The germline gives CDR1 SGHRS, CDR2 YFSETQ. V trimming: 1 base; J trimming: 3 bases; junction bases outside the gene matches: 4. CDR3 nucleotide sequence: TGCGCCAGCAGCTTGTCACGGACAGGGGACACTGAAGCTTTCTTT. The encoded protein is CASSLSRTGDTEAFF.

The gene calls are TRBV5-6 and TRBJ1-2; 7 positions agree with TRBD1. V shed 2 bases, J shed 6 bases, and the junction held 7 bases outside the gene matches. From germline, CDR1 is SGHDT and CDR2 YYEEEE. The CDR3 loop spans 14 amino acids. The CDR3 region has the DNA TGTGCCAGCAGCTTTATGAGAGGGGGCGATGGCTACACCTTC. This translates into CASSFMRGGDGYTF.

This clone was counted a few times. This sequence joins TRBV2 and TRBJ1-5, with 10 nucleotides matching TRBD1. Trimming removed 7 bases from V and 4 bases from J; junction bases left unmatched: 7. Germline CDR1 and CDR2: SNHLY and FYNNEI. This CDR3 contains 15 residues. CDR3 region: CASTLTGGDNQPQHF. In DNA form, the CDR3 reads TGTGCCAGCACCCTGACAGGGGGCGATAATCAGCCCCAGCATTTT.

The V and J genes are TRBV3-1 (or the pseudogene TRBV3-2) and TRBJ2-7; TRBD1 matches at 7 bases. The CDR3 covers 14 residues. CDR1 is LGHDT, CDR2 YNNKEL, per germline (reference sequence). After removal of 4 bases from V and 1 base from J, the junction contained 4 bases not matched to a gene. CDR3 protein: CASSRGQSSYEQYF. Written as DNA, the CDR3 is TGTGCCAGCAGCCGGGGACAGAGTTCCTACGAGCAGTACTTC.

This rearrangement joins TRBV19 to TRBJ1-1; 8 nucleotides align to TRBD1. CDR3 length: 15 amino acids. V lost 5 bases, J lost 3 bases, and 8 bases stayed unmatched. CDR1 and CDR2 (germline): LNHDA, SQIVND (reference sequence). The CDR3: CASSPRQGPYTEAFF. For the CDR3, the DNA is TGTGCCAGTAGTCCCCGACAGGGGCCATACACTGAAGCTTTCTTT.

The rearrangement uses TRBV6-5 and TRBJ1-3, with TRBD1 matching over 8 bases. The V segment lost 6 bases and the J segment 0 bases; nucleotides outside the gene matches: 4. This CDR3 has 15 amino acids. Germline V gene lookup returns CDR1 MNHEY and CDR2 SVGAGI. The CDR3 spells CASRRGQDSGNTIYF. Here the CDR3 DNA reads TGTGCCAGCAGGAGGGGACAGGACTCTGGAAACACCATATATTTT.

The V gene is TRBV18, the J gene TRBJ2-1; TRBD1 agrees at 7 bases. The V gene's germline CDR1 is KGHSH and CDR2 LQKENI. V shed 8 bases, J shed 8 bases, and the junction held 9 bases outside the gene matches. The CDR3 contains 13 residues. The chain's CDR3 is CASATGLADEQFF. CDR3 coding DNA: TGTGCCAGCGCGACAGGGTTGGCCGATGAGCAGTTCTTC. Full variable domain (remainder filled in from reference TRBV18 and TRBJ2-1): NAGVMQNPRHLVRRRGQEARLRCSPMKGHSHVYWYRQLPEEGLKFMVYLQKENIIDESGMPKERFSAEFPKEGPSILRIQQVVRGDSAAYFCASATGLADEQFFGPGTRLTVL.